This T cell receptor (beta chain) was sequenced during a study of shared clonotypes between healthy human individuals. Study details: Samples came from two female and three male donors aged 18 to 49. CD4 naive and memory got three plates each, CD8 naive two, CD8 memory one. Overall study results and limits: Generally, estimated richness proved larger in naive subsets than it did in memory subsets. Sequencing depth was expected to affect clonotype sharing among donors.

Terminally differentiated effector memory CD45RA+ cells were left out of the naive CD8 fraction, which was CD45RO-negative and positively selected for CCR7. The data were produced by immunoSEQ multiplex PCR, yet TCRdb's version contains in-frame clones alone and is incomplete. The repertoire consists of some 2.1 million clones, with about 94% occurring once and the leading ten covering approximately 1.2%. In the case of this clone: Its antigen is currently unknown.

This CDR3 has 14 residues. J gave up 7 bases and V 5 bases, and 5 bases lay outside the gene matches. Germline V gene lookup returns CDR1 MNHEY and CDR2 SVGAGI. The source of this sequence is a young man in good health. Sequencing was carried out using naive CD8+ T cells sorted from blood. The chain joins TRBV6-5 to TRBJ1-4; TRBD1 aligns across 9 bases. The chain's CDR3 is CASSTGQGSEKLFF. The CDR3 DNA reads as TGTGCCAGCAGTACGGGACAGGGAAGTGAAAAACTGTTTTTT.